The clone carrying this T cell receptor beta chain was seen a handful of times. Its antigen remains unidentified. Germline V gene lookup returns CDR1 SGDLS and CDR2 YYNGEE. The length of the CDR3 is 15 residues. V lost 0 bases and J 1 base, leaving 10 bases between the germline ends. This sample was included in a study of T-cell memory formation after mild COVID-19. At the level of the study: TCR clusters largely stayed donor specific.

Constant-segment-primed 5'RACE gave TCR alpha and TCR beta cDNA libraries with sample barcodes and UMIs. TCRdb ran MiXCR on the 5' RACE reads and lists one entry per CDR3 protein. The repertoire holds a few hundred thousand distinct CDR3 sequences, with roughly 15% as singletons. Study-wide findings and caveats: Pre-infection memory contained some responding clones, which suggested that cross-reactive memory had joined.

The gene calls are TRBV9 and TRBJ2-5, with TRBD2 as a possible D gene (6 bases). The specimen was PBMCs or a T cell subset sorted from them (not recorded which). The receptor's source is a young man who had mild COVID-19 (a few samples of this study predate the infection). Cell type and time point are not known. The chain's CDR3 is CASSVGAGPQETQYF. CDR3 sequence (DNA): TGTGCCAGCAGCGTAGGAGCGGGCCCCCAAGAGACCCAGTACTTC.